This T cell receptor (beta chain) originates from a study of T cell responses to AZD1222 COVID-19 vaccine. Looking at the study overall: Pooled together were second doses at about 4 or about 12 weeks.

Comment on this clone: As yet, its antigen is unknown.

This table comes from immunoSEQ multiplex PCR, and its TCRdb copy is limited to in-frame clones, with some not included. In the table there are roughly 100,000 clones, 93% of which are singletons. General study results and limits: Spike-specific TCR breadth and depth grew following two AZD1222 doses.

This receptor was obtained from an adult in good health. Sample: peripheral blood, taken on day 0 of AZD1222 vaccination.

CDR3 sequence (DNA): TGTGCCAGCAGTTCCTCAGGGGGCGACGAGACCCAGTACTTC. Translated, it gives CASSSSGGDETQYF. This rearrangement joins TRBV27 to TRBJ2-5; TRBD1 aligns across 8 bases. CDR1 MNHEY and CDR2 SMNVEV come from the germline V gene (reference sequence). Unmatched junction bases numbered 6, after V lost 4 bases and J lost 5 bases. This CDR3 comprises 14 residues.